This is a list of T cell receptor beta chains from one sample in a study of T cells in localized non-small cell lung cancer. The data were produced by immunoSEQ multiplex PCR, yet TCRdb's version contains in-frame clones alone and is incomplete. This sample has some 30,000 clones, with roughly nine tenths found just once. The sample was peripheral blood, taken before any cancer treatment. These receptors all come from an older female donor with stage I lung adenocarcinoma. Each CDR3 is given with its conserved first and last residue. The order of the fields is D gene, clone size, V gene, J gene, CDR3 DNA, CDR3 protein. The D gene is left open where the match is weak. Clone size is stated in some rows and not others, as once, few, many or a class when expanded.

d_call: .
clone_size: .
v_call: TRBV5-1
j_call: TRBJ2-3
cdr3_nt: TGCGCCAGCAGCCTCGGACTATTCCTCACAGATACGCAGTATTTT
cdr3_aa: CASSLGLFLTDTQYF

d_call: TRBD2
clone_size: .
v_call: TRBV7-2
j_call: TRBJ2-2
cdr3_nt: TGTGCCAGCAGAGGAGGGAGGGCCGGGGAGCTGTTTTTT
cdr3_aa: CASRGGRAGELFF

d_call: .
clone_size: .
v_call: TRBV7-2
j_call: TRBJ1-2
cdr3_nt: TGTGCCAGCAGCTTAGGTCGGCAGGGTCGGTATGGCTACACCTTC
cdr3_aa: CASSLGRQGRYGYTF

d_call: .
clone_size: .
v_call: TRBV5-5
j_call: TRBJ1-1
cdr3_nt: TGTGCCAGCAGCTTTGCCGAGTCGGCTTTCTTT
cdr3_aa: CASSFAESAFF

d_call: .
clone_size: .
v_call: TRBV27
j_call: TRBJ2-3
cdr3_nt: TGTGCCAGCAGTTTCAGGGGCGGGAGAGTAGATACGCAGTATTTT
cdr3_aa: CASSFRGGRVDTQYF

d_call: TRBD1
clone_size: .
v_call: TRBV28
j_call: TRBJ1-1
cdr3_nt: TGTGCCAGCAGTTTTGGAGCAGGGGGCATTCGTTGGACTGAAGCTTTCTTT
cdr3_aa: CASSFGAGGIRWTEAFF

d_call: TRBD2
clone_size: once
v_call: TRBV19
j_call: TRBJ2-1
cdr3_nt: TGTGCCAGTGCCGGGACTAGCGGGAGCGGTGAGCAGTTCTTC
cdr3_aa: CASAGTSGSGEQFF

d_call: .
clone_size: few
v_call: TRBV30
j_call: TRBJ2-1
cdr3_nt: TGTGCCGGACTAAGGAGGGAGTCTCCTAGTGAGCAGTTCTTC
cdr3_aa: CAGLRRESPSEQFF

d_call: TRBD1
clone_size: .
v_call: TRBV7-2
j_call: TRBJ2-2
cdr3_nt: TGTGCCAGCAGCCCACAGGGGGCAGGTACCGGGGAGCTGTTTTTT
cdr3_aa: CASSPQGAGTGELFF

d_call: TRBD1
clone_size: .
v_call: TRBV5-4
j_call: TRBJ1-3
cdr3_nt: TGTGCCAGCAGCCCAGGGGGCCAGGTCGCCTTCTCTGGAAACACCATATATTTT
cdr3_aa: CASSPGGQVAFSGNTIYF

d_call: .
clone_size: .
v_call: TRBV27
j_call: TRBJ1-1
cdr3_nt: TGTGCCAGCAGTCCCACCAGGGCGAACACTGAAGCTTTCTTT
cdr3_aa: CASSPTRANTEAFF

d_call: TRBD1
clone_size: once
v_call: TRBV19
j_call: TRBJ2-6
cdr3_nt: TGTGCCACCTCCCGACAGGGGGCCTCTGGGGCCAACGTCCTGACTTTC
cdr3_aa: CATSRQGASGANVLTF

d_call: .
clone_size: few
v_call: TRBV6-1
j_call: TRBJ1-3
cdr3_nt: TGTGCCAGCACACAGGCTGGAAACACCATATATTTT
cdr3_aa: CASTQAGNTIYF

d_call: TRBD1
clone_size: once
v_call: TRBV5-1
j_call: TRBJ2-7
cdr3_nt: TGCGCCAGCAGCCCCGGGACAGGGGTTTCTTACGAGCAGTACTTC
cdr3_aa: CASSPGTGVSYEQYF

d_call: TRBD2
clone_size: .
v_call: TRBV10-3
j_call: TRBJ2-1
cdr3_nt: TGTGCCATCAGTGAGTCGGGCGGGACTAGCGGATACAATGAGCAGTTCTTC
cdr3_aa: CAISESGGTSGYNEQFF

d_call: TRBD1
clone_size: .
v_call: TRBV9
j_call: TRBJ2-3
cdr3_nt: TGTGCCAGCACCCCAAGGGGGCTAACTAGCACAGATACGCAGTATTTT
cdr3_aa: CASTPRGLTSTDTQYF

d_call: .
clone_size: .
v_call: TRBV7-2
j_call: TRBJ2-2
cdr3_nt: TGTGCCAGCAGCTTATCCCCCCCGGGGAACACCGGGGAGCTGTTTTTT
cdr3_aa: CASSLSPPGNTGELFF

d_call: TRBD2
clone_size: .
v_call: TRBV6-6
j_call: TRBJ2-1
cdr3_nt: TGTGCCAGCAGCCCTACTAGCGGGAGCCACAATGAGCAGTTCTTC
cdr3_aa: CASSPTSGSHNEQFF

d_call: .
clone_size: .
v_call: TRBV5-5
j_call: TRBJ1-4
cdr3_nt: TGTGCCAGCAGCTCCCGTGAGGGAACTAATGAAAAACTGTTTTTT
cdr3_aa: CASSSREGTNEKLFF

d_call: .
clone_size: .
v_call: TRBV28
j_call: TRBJ1-1
cdr3_nt: TGTGCCAGCAGTTTTCGGGGGGGCGCGGGTAGGAGCACTGAAGCTTTCTTT
cdr3_aa: CASSFRGGAGRSTEAFF

d_call: TRBD2
clone_size: .
v_call: TRBV5-1
j_call: TRBJ2-2
cdr3_nt: TGCGCCAGCAGCTTGACTGGGAGGGGCGATTCGAACACCGGGGAGCTGTTTTTT
cdr3_aa: CASSLTGRGDSNTGELFF

d_call: TRBD2
clone_size: .
v_call: TRBV11-1
j_call: TRBJ2-7
cdr3_nt: TGTGCCAGCAGCTTCCTAGCGGTGACCTACGAGCAGTACTTC
cdr3_aa: CASSFLAVTYEQYF

d_call: .
clone_size: .
v_call: TRBV27
j_call: TRBJ2-3
cdr3_nt: TGTGCCAGCAGTCCAGGTCGCACAGATACGCAGTATTTT
cdr3_aa: CASSPGRTDTQYF

d_call: TRBD1
clone_size: .
v_call: TRBV7-8
j_call: TRBJ1-5
cdr3_nt: TGTGCCAGCAGCTTAGCCGGCAGGGGGCTTCGGAATCAGCCCCAGCATTTT
cdr3_aa: CASSLAGRGLRNQPQHF

d_call: .
clone_size: .
v_call: TRBV7-9
j_call: TRBJ2-7
cdr3_nt: TGTGCCAGCAGCTCCATACGGGGGGCCTCCTACGAGCAGTACTTC
cdr3_aa: CASSSIRGASYEQYF

d_call: .
clone_size: .
v_call: TRBV11-2
j_call: TRBJ1-4
cdr3_nt: TGTGCCAGCAGCTTGGCAGGGAGTAATGAAAAACTGTTTTTT
cdr3_aa: CASSLAGSNEKLFF

d_call: TRBD1
clone_size: .
v_call: TRBV7-2
j_call: TRBJ1-2
cdr3_nt: TGTGCCAGCAGCTTGTCACAGGGGGTGTTTCATGGCTACACCTTC
cdr3_aa: CASSLSQGVFHGYTF

d_call: .
clone_size: .
v_call: TRBV6-6
j_call: TRBJ1-5
cdr3_nt: TGTGCCAGCACCCTGGGGGGGGCTAGCAATCAGCCCCAGCATTTT
cdr3_aa: CASTLGGASNQPQHF

d_call: .
clone_size: .
v_call: TRBV10-1
j_call: TRBJ2-3
cdr3_nt: TGCGCCAGCAGTGCCGGGGCAGATACGCAGTATTTT
cdr3_aa: CASSAGADTQYF

d_call: .
clone_size: .
v_call: TRBV7-2
j_call: TRBJ1-1
cdr3_nt: TGTGCCAGCAGCCCTTTACACGCAGAGAACACTGAAGCTTTCTTT
cdr3_aa: CASSPLHAENTEAFF

d_call: TRBD1
clone_size: .
v_call: TRBV7-2
j_call: TRBJ1-4
cdr3_nt: TGTGCCAGCAGTTTGGACAGGGGTAATGAAAAACTGTTTTTT
cdr3_aa: CASSLDRGNEKLFF

d_call: .
clone_size: .
v_call: TRBV29-1
j_call: TRBJ1-1
cdr3_nt: TGCAGCGTTGTTCGGTTGGACGGCACTGAAGCTTTCTTT
cdr3_aa: CSVVRLDGTEAFF

d_call: TRBD1
clone_size: .
v_call: TRBV7-2
j_call: TRBJ2-1
cdr3_nt: TGTGCCAGCAGCTCTTACAGGGGGCCCTACAATGAGCAGTTCTTC
cdr3_aa: CASSSYRGPYNEQFF

d_call: TRBD2
clone_size: .
v_call: TRBV5-1
j_call: TRBJ2-1
cdr3_nt: TGCGCCAGCAGCTCACCGGGACTAGCGGGAGTCAATGAGCAGTTCTTC
cdr3_aa: CASSSPGLAGVNEQFF

d_call: .
clone_size: .
v_call: TRBV14
j_call: TRBJ2-3
cdr3_nt: TGTGCCAGCAGCCAAGTCGGGGGTTCTACGCAGTATTTT
cdr3_aa: CASSQVGGSTQYF

d_call: .
clone_size: few
v_call: TRBV2
j_call: TRBJ2-3
cdr3_nt: TGTGCCAGCAGTGCGGGGTCAGATACGCAGTATTTT
cdr3_aa: CASSAGSDTQYF

d_call: .
clone_size: .
v_call: TRBV7-2
j_call: TRBJ1-5
cdr3_nt: TGTGCCAGCAGCACTTACGGCCCCGATCAGCCCCAGCATTTT
cdr3_aa: CASSTYGPDQPQHF

d_call: .
clone_size: .
v_call: TRBV10-2
j_call: TRBJ1-5
cdr3_nt: TGCGCCAGCAGTGAGCCCGCAGGGAGCTATCAGCCCCAGCATTTT
cdr3_aa: CASSEPAGSYQPQHF

d_call: TRBD1
clone_size: .
v_call: TRBV7-9
j_call: TRBJ2-3
cdr3_nt: TGTGCCAGCAGCTCCCTCTGGACAGGGAGCACAGATACGCAGTATTTT
cdr3_aa: CASSSLWTGSTDTQYF

d_call: .
clone_size: .
v_call: TRBV19
j_call: TRBJ1-3
cdr3_nt: TGTGCCAGTAGTGTCCGGGCCCTAACTAGAAACACCATATATTTT
cdr3_aa: CASSVRALTRNTIYF

d_call: .
clone_size: .
v_call: TRBV9
j_call: TRBJ2-3
cdr3_nt: TGTGCCAGCAGCGTTGCGGGGGCCAGCACAGATACGCAGTATTTT
cdr3_aa: CASSVAGASTDTQYF

d_call: .
clone_size: .
v_call: TRBV4-3
j_call: TRBJ2-5
cdr3_nt: TGCGCCAGCAGCCCCCGGACGAGGGGGACCCAGTACTTC
cdr3_aa: CASSPRTRGTQYF

d_call: .
clone_size: .
v_call: TRBV27
j_call: TRBJ2-3
cdr3_nt: TGTGCCAGCAGTTTATTGGGGGGAGATACGCAGTATTTT
cdr3_aa: CASSLLGGDTQYF